What follows describes a single T cell receptor (beta chain). CD8+ and CD4+ T cells were negatively isolated; TEMRA cells were FACS-enriched. Deletions cut 4 bases from V and 3 bases from J, with 10 bases between. Germline lookup yields CDR1 SGDLS and CDR2 YYNGEE. This CDR3 is built from 13 residues. With random hexamers, reverse transcription was performed on about 0.5 to 1 ug of RNA. TCRdb redid the calling of the immunoSEQ multiplex PCR reads with MiXCR, one entry per CDR3 protein. Of 65,000 to 75,000 distinct CDR3 sequences in the sample, 85% to 95% were seen once. This record belongs to a study of CD8 T cells in Susac syndrome.

Material for sequencing was CD8+ T cells from PBMCs. The TCR originated in a human donor in good health. The chain carries TRBV9 and TRBJ1-2; no firm D call. CDR3 sequence: CASSPSSDYGYTF. DNA of the CDR3: TGTGCCAGCAGCCCTAGTTCCGACTATGGCTACACCTTC.